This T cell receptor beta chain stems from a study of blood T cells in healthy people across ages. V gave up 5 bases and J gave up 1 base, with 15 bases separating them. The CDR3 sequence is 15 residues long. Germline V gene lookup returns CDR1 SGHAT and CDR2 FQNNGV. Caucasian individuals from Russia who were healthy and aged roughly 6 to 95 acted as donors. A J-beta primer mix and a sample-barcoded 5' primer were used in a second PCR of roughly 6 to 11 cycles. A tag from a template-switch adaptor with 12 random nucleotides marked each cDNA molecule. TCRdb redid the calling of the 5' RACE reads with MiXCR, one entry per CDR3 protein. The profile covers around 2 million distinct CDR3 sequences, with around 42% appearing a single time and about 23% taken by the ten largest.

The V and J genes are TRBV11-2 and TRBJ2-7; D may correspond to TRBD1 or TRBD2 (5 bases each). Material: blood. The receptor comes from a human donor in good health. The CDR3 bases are TGTGCCAGCAGCCAACCAGGGTGGACTTCCTACGAGCAGTACTTC. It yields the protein CASSQPGWTSYEQYF.